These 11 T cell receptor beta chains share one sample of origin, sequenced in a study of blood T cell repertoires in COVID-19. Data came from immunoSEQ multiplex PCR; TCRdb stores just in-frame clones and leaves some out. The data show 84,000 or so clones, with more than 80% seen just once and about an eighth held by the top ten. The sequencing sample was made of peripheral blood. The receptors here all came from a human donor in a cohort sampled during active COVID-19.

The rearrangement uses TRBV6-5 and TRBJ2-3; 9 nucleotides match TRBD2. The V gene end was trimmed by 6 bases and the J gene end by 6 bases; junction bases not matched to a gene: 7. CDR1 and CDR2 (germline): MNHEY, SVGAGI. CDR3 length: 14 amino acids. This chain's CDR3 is CASRAGLAPDTQYF. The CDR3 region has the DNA TGTGCCAGCAGGGCGGGACTAGCCCCCGATACGCAGTATTTT.

DNA for the CDR3: TGTGCCAGCAGCGGGACTGCCCAAGAGACCCAGTACTTC. Protein sequence: CASSGTAQETQYF. The V gene is TRBV7-3, the J gene TRBJ2-5, with a weak D call TRBD2 (6 bases). Germline V lookup: CDR1 SGHTA, CDR2 FQGTGA. Trimming shortened V by 5 bases and J by 1 base, and 8 bases separated the two germline ends. CDR3 size: 13 residues.

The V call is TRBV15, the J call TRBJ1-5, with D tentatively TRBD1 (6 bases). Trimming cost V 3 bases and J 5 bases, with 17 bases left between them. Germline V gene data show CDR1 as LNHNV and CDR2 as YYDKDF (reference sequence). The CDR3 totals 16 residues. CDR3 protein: CATSRLGRGEDQPQHF. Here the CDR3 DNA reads TGTGCCACCAGCAGGCTGGGCAGGGGAGAAGATCAGCCCCAGCATTTT.

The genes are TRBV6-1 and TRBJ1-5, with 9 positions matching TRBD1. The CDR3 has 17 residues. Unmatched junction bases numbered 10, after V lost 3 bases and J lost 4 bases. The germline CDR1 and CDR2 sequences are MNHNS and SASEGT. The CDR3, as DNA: TGTGCCAGCAGTGAGTTGGACAGGGGAACACGAAATCAGCCCCAGCATTTT. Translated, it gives CASSELDRGTRNQPQHF.

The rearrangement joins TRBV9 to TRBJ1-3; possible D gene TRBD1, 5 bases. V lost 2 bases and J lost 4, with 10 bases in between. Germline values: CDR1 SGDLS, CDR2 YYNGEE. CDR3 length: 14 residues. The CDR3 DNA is TGTGCCAGCAGCGTGCAGGGTTACGGAAACACCATATATTTT. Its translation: CASSVQGYGNTIYF.

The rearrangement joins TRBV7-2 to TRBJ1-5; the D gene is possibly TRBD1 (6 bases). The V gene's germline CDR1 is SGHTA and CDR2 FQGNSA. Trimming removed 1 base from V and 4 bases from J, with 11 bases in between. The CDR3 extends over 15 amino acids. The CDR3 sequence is CASSLVRGNNQPQHF. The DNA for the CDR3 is TGTGCCAGCAGCTTAGTGAGGGGGAATAATCAGCCCCAGCATTTT.

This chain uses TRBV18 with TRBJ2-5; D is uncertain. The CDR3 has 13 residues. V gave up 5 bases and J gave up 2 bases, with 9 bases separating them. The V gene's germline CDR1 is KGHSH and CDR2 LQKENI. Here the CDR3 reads CASSVVKQETQYF. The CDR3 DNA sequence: TGTGCCAGCTCAGTAGTCAAGCAAGAGACCCAGTACTTC.

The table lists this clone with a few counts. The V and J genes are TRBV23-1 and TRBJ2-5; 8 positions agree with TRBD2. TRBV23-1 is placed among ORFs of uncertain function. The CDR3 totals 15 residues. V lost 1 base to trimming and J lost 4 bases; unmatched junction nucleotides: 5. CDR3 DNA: TGCGCCAGCAGTCAATTTTTACGGGGGGGAGAGACCCAGTACTTC. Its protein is CASSQFLRGGETQYF.

CDR3 sequence reads: CASSRYEGGGNEKLFF. The CDR3 bases are TGTGCCAGCTCTCGCTATGAAGGAGGCGGTAATGAAAAACTGTTTTTT. V and J are TRBV18 and TRBJ1-4; D uncertain. Germline V gene data show CDR1 as KGHSH and CDR2 as LQKENI. V was pared by 6 bases and J by 4 bases, with 18 bases between. CDR3 size: 16 residues.

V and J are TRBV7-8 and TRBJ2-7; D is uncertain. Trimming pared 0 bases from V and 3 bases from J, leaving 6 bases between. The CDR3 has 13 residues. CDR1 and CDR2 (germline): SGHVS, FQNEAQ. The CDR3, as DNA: TGTGCCAGCAGCTTAGCCGCCAGCTACGAGCAGTACTTC. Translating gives CASSLAASYEQYF.

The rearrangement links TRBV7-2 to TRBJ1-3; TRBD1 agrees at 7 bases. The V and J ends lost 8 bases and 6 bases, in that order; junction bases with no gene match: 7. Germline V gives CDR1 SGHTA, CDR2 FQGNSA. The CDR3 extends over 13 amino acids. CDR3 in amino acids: CASQGQATNTIYF. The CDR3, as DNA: TGTGCCAGCCAAGGACAGGCGACAAACACCATATATTTT.